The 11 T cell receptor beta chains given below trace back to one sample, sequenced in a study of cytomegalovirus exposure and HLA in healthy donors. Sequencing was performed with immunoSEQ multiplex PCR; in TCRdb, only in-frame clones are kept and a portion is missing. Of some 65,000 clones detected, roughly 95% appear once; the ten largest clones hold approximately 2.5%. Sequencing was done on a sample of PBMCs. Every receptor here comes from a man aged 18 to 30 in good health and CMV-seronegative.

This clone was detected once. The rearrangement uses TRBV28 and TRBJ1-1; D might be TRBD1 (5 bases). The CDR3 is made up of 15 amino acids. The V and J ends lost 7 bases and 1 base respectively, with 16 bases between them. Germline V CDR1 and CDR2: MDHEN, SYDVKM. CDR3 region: CASITPSGGNTEAFF. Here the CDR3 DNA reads TGTGCCAGCATCACCCCGAGCGGGGGGAACACTGAAGCTTTCTTT.

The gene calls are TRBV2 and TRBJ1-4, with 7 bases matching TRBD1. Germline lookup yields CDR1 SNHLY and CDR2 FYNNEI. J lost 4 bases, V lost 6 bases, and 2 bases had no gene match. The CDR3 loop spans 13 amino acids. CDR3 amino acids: CASSGQVNEKLFF. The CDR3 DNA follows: TGTGCCAGCAGCGGACAGGTTAATGAAAAACTGTTTTTT.

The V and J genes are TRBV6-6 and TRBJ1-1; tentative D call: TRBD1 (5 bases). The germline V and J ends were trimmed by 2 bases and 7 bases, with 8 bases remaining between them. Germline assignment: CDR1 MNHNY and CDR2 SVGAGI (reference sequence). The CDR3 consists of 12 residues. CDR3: CASSYPGFEAFF. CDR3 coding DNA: TGTGCCAGCAGTTACCCAGGGTTTGAAGCTTTCTTT.

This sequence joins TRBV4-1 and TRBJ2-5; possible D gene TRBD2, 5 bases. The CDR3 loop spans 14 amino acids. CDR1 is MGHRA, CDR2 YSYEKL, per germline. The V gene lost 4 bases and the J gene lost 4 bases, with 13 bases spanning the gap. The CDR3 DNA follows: TGCGCCAGCAGCCTCGTCGGGGTCGGAGAGACCCAGTACTTC. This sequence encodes CASSLVGVGETQYF.

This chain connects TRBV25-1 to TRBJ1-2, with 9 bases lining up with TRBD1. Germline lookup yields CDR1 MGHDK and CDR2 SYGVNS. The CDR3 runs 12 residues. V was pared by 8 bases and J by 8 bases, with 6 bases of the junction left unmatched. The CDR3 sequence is CASGRTGDGYTF. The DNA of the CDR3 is TGTGCCAGCGGACGGACAGGGGACGGCTACACCTTC.

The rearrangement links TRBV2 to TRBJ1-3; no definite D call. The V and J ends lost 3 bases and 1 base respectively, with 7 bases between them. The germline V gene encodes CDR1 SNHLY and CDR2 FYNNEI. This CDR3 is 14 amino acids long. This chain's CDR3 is CASSESRSGNTIYF. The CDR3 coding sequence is TGTGCCAGCAGTGAGTCCAGGTCTGGAAACACCATATATTTT.

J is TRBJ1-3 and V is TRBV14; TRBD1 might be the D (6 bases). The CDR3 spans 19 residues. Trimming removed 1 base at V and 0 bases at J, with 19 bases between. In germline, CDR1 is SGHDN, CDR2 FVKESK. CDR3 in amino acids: CASSQGPILTGSSGNTIYF. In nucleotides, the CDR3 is TGTGCCAGCAGCCAAGGGCCAATCCTGACAGGTTCCTCTGGAAACACCATATATTTT.

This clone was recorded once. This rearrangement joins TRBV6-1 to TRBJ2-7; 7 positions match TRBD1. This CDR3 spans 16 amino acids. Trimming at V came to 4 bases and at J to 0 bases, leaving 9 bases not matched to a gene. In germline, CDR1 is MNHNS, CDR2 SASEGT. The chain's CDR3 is CASSGPADRLSYEQYF. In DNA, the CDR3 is TGTGCCAGCAGTGGACCGGCGGACAGGCTCTCCTACGAGCAGTACTTC.

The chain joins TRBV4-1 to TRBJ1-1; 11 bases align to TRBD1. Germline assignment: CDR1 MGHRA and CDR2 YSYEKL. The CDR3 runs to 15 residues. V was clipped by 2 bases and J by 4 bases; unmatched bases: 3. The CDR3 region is CASSQWTGGPTEAFF. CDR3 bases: TGCGCCAGCAGCCAATGGACAGGGGGCCCCACTGAAGCTTTCTTT.

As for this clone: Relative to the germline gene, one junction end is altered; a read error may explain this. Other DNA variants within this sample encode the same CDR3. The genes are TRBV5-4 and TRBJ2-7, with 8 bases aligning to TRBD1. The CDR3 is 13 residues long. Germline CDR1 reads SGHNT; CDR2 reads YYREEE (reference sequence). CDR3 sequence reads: CASSLDRENEQYF. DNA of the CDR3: TGTGCCAGTAGCTTGGACAGGGAAAACGAGCAGTACTTC.

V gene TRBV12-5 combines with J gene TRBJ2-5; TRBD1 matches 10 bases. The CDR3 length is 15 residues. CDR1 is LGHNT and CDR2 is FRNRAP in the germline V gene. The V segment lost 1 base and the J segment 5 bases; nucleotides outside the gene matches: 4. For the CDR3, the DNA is TGTGCTAGTGGTTTGGGACAGGGGGCGCAGGAGACCCAGTACTTC. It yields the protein CASGLGQGAQETQYF.